This T cell receptor beta chain was recovered during a study of CD8 T cells in ankylosing spondylitis (dated by TCRdb to 2017 to 2019). Background for the entire study: T cell receptor beta repertoires were profiled in healthy donors and ankylosing spondylitis patients so that disease-linked TCR variants could be found. The full study cohort comprised 25 ankylosing spondylitis patients and 110 or so healthy donors. Peripheral blood samples were taken, and synovial fluid was additionally collected from ankylosing spondylitis patients.

The sequencing machine was an Illumina HiSeq 2500. Quantitative 5'-RACE with molecular barcodes was used to prepare TCR beta libraries. Per the original workflow: Disease-linked TCR variants were identified with a new computational method built on a probabilistic model of VDJ rearrangement. TCRdb trimmed public reads at Q25 via fastp, called clones via MiXCR and kept in-frame beta chains. Identical CDR3 proteins give one entry, which carries the most common genes and DNA. What appears here as the V and J calls and clone size reflects TCRdb's work, not the paper's. For this sample there are about 250,000 distinct CDR3 sequences; about 24% appear just once. Together, the top ten hold over 0.55% of the sample. General findings and caveats noted by the study authors: Significant enrichment of the disease-linked clones was reported in matched synovial fluid samples from ankylosing spondylitis patients. The disease-linked clones had a CD8+ phenotype and were found at relatively low frequencies in peripheral blood. Some of the motif variants had been reported before in the synovial fluid and blood of reactive arthritis patients, a finding that suggests common disease-initiation mechanisms. A TCR beta motif of about 8 highly homologous amino acid variants appeared characteristic of blood from ankylosing spondylitis patients.

The CDR3 starts with the cysteine, ends with the phenylalanine, and has 17 residues. Only the CDR3 DNA is retained, 51 bases long and in frame from the first base. The V and J ends are trimmed by 0 bases and 7 bases, leaving 17 bases between them. CDR1 SGHTS and CDR2 YDEGEE were looked up in the germline V gene. This clonotype was seen at least ten times. Its recognized antigen is unknown. Base qualities are missing; no much larger clone stands one base away. The chain is assembled from TRBV5-8 and TRBJ1-6; no D gene is confidently identified. Sequencing input: blood, either unsorted or a sorted T cell fraction (not recorded which). The receptor was derived from a male donor with ankylosing spondylitis or in good health (not recorded which). CDR3 reads: CASSLGDVKGSNSPLHF. Read as DNA, the sequence is TGTGCCAGCAGCTTGGGAGATGTTAAGGGCAGCAATTCACCCCTCCACTTT.